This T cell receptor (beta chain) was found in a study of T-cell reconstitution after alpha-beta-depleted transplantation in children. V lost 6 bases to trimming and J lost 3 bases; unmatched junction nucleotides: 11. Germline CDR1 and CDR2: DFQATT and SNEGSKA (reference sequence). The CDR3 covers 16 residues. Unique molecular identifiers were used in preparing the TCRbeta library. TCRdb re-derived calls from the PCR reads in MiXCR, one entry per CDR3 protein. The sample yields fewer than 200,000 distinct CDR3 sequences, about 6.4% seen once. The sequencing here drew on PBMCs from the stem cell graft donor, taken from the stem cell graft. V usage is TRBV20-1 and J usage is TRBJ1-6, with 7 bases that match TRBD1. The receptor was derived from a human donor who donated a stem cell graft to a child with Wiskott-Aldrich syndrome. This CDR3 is CSAPDRQGNYNSPLHF. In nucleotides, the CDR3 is TGCAGTGCACCGGACCGACAGGGAAACTATAATTCACCCCTCCACTTT.